The 24 T cell receptor beta chains below all came from one sample that was sequenced in a study of shared clonotypes between healthy human individuals. The protocol was immunoSEQ multiplex PCR, while the TCRdb copy is restricted to in-frame clones and leaves out a portion. The table includes more than 2 million clones, 80% to 95% detected once. Naive CD8 cells comprised CD45RO-negative, CCR7-positively selected cells, excluding terminally differentiated effector memory CD45RA+ cells. Material: naive CD8+ T cells from PBMCs. These receptor sequences come from a man aged 18-30 years in good health. Some clones in this sample may be carry-over from other donors' samples.

This clone was recorded once. The chain employs TRBV4-3 and TRBJ2-7; 8 nucleotides line up with TRBD1. Per germline, CDR1 LGHNA and CDR2 YSLEER. The ends lost 3 bases at V and 3 bases at J; junction bases unmatched: 4. CDR3 length equals 14 residues. The chain's CDR3 is CASSHGQGDYEQYF. The CDR3 DNA follows: TGCGCCAGCAGCCATGGACAGGGAGACTACGAGCAGTACTTC.

The gene calls are TRBV25-1 and TRBJ1-1; 10 nucleotides line up with TRBD1. V was clipped by 3 bases and J by 1 base; unmatched bases: 5. There are 16 residues in the CDR3. Germline lookup yields CDR1 MGHDK and CDR2 SYGVNS. The CDR3 region has the DNA TGTGCCAGCAGTGACCTAAGACAGGGGGCGAACACTGAAGCTTTCTTT. This codes for CASSDLRQGANTEAFF. The whole variable domain, remainder taken from reference TRBV25-1 and TRBJ1-1, is EADIYQTPRYLVIGTGKKITLECSQTMGHDKMYWYQQDPGMELHLIHYSYGVNSTEKGDLSSESTVSRIRTEHFPLTLESARPSHTSQYLCASSDLRQGANTEAFFGQGTRLTVV.

This rearrangement joins TRBV13 to TRBJ1-1, with TRBD1 as a possible D gene (6 bases). V was cut by 4 bases and J by 11 bases, with 26 bases left in between. CDR1 and CDR2 (germline): PRHDT, FYEKMQ (reference sequence). The CDR3 extends over 16 amino acids. The CDR3 region is CASSSRRGQISGGAFF. CDR3 bases: TGTGCCAGCAGCTCCCGCCGCGGACAGATTAGCGGCGGGGCTTTCTTT.

The V call is TRBV9, the J call TRBJ2-7; TRBD2 agrees at 9 bases. The germline CDR1 and CDR2 sequences are SGDLS and YYNGEE. Trimming took 2 bases from V and 1 from J; bases not matched to a gene: 4. The CDR3 covers 15 residues. The CDR3 protein is CASSVASGRSYEQYF. As DNA, the CDR3 is TGTGCCAGCAGCGTTGCCAGCGGGAGGTCCTACGAGCAGTACTTC.

There are a few counts of this clone. CDR3 in DNA: TGTGCCAGCAGCCCCGGATTCTACGAGCAGTACTTC. Protein product: CASSPGFYEQYF. The V gene is TRBV14, the J gene TRBJ2-7, with no clear D. Trimming stripped 4 bases from V and 3 bases from J, with 7 bases between. Germline V lookup: CDR1 SGHDN, CDR2 FVKESK. The CDR3 runs 12 residues.

The chain uses TRBV27 and TRBJ2-2; 8 bases agree with TRBD1. CDR1 and CDR2 (germline): MNHEY, SMNVEV (reference sequence). The CDR3 length is 15 residues. The trim removed 5 bases at V and 4 bases at J, leaving 6 bases unmatched. CDR3 coding DNA: TGTGCCAGCAGTCACAGGACAGGGACCACCGGGGAGCTGTTTTTT. This encodes CASSHRTGTTGELFF.

The chain has TRBV10-1 and TRBJ1-1, with D unresolved. CDR3 length: 16 amino acids. V was cut by 0 bases and J by 0 bases, with 11 bases left in between. CDR1 is WNHNN and CDR2 is SYGVQD in the germline V gene (reference sequence). CDR3 in DNA: TGCGCCAGCAGTGAGTCGATCGGCGGATTGAACACTGAAGCTTTCTTT. Translating it yields CASSESIGGLNTEAFF.

The genes are TRBV7-9 and TRBJ1-1; TRBD1 matches at 7 bases. The V gene end was trimmed by 5 bases and the J gene end by 3 bases; junction bases not matched to a gene: 9. The CDR3 spans 15 residues. The germline V gene has CDR1 SEHNR and CDR2 FQNEAQ (reference sequence). CDR3 sequence: CASSPPRDRYTEAFF. The CDR3 DNA follows: TGTGCCAGCAGCCCCCCCCGGGACAGATACACTGAAGCTTTCTTT.

The chain employs TRBV2 and TRBJ2-7, with 9 positions matching TRBD1. Per the germline V gene, CDR1 is SNHLY and CDR2 is FYNNEI. CDR3 length: 16 residues. Unmatched junction bases numbered 10, after V lost 5 bases and J lost 2 bases. Here the CDR3 reads CASSPNSGQGTYEQYF. CDR3 in DNA: TGTGCCAGCAGTCCAAATTCAGGACAGGGGACCTACGAGCAGTACTTC.

This chain uses TRBV19 with TRBJ2-2, with 10 positions matching TRBD2. With 3 bases clipped from V and 7 bases from J, the junction kept 2 bases outside the gene matches. The CDR3 covers 14 residues. Germline-derived CDR1 and CDR2 are LNHDA and SQIVND (reference sequence). In nucleotides, the CDR3 is TGTGCCAGTAGTATGCTAGCGGGAGTCGGGGAGCTGTTTTTT. Translated: CASSMLAGVGELFF.

The V call is TRBV4-1, the J call TRBJ2-7; possible D gene TRBD2, 6 bases. The ends were cut back, 4 bases at V and 5 bases at J, with 15 bases in the middle. Germline V gene sequence: CDR1 MGHRA, CDR2 YSYEKL. This CDR3 has 14 amino acids. The CDR3 DNA sequence: TGCGCCAGCAGCCGGCGGCGGGATCAGGACGAGCAGTACTTC. Encoded protein: CASSRRRDQDEQYF.

The chain has TRBV6-1 and TRBJ2-2, with D possibly called TRBD1 or TRBD2 (5 bases each). Germline CDR1 MNHNS, CDR2 SASEGT. V was pared by 5 bases and J by 6 bases, with 13 bases between. The CDR3 has 14 amino acids. The CDR3 nucleotides read TGTGCCAGCAGTCGGGGCCCAATGTCCGGGGAGCTGTTTTTT. It specifies CASSRGPMSGELFF.

Details on this clone: The junction departs from germline at one end; a sequencing error may be responsible. The V and J genes are TRBV27 and TRBJ2-7; 9 bases are a match to TRBD2. CDR3 length: 14 residues. Per germline, CDR1 MNHEY and CDR2 SMNVEV (reference sequence). The CDR3 DNA reads TGTGCCAGCAGTTCGGGACTAGCCTCCGACGAGCAGTACTTC. This gives the protein CASSSGLASDEQYF.

CDR3 region: CASSLKAGGIPGETQYF. The DNA of the CDR3 is TGTGCCAGCAGCTTAAAAGCGGGAGGGATCCCCGGGGAGACCCAGTACTTC. The genes are TRBV11-2 and TRBJ2-5; 10 bases fit TRBD2. The trim removed 2 bases at V and 5 bases at J, leaving 11 bases unmatched. The CDR3 sequence is 17 residues long. CDR1 SGHAT and CDR2 FQNNGV come from the germline V gene.

The V and J genes are TRBV25-1 and TRBJ2-1; D uncertain. The V and J ends lost 10 bases and 2 bases respectively, with 18 bases between them. From germline, CDR1 is MGHDK and CDR2 SYGVNS. The CDR3 contains 15 residues. The CDR3 loop is CATRGLHNTYNEQFF. The CDR3, as DNA: TGTGCCACCCGTGGGTTGCACAACACCTACAATGAGCAGTTCTTC.

The J gene is TRBJ1-4, the V gene TRBV5-1; D ambiguous. CDR3 length equals 15 residues. V was clipped by 0 bases and J by 5 bases, with 11 bases between them. Germline V gene data show CDR1 as SGHRS and CDR2 as YFSETQ. In nucleotides, the CDR3 is TGCGCCAGCAGCTTGGGGACCGGGATCAATGAAAAACTGTTTTTT. Amino acids: CASSLGTGINEKLFF.

This clone has a single count. V usage is TRBV27 and J usage is TRBJ2-3, with 10 bases identical to TRBD2. The V gene's germline CDR1 is MNHEY and CDR2 SMNVEV (reference sequence). Trimming removed 5 bases from V and 5 bases from J; junction bases left unmatched: 7. This CDR3 has 15 amino acids. The DNA of the CDR3 is TGTGCCAGCAGTCGTGGTACTAGCGGGAAAGATACGCAGTATTTT. Translated: CASSRGTSGKDTQYF.

This clone has a single count. This sequence joins TRBV28 and TRBJ2-1; 10 bases align to TRBD2. The CDR3 runs to 15 residues. J lost 7 bases, V lost 5 bases, and 8 bases had no gene match. Per the germline V gene, CDR1 is MDHEN and CDR2 is SYDVKM. The CDR3 DNA reads TGTGCCAGCAGTCGGGGGACTAGCGTAGGGAATGAGCAGTTCTTC. This encodes CASSRGTSVGNEQFF.

The chain has TRBV7-8 and TRBJ2-5; unclear D gene. V lost 0 bases and J 5 bases, leaving 13 bases between the germline ends. Germline CDR1 SGHVS, CDR2 FQNEAQ. The CDR3 length is 15 residues. CDR3 in DNA: TGTGCCAGCAGCTTAGCCTTAACTACCGCGGAGACCCAGTACTTC. Translated: CASSLALTTAETQYF. The full variable domain, with the rest looked up from reference TRBV7-8 and TRBJ2-5, is GAGVSQSPRYKVAKRGQDVALRCDPISGHVSLFWYQQALGQGPEFLTYFQNEAQLDKSGLPSDRFFAERPEGSVSTLKIQRTQQEDSAVYLCASSLALTTAETQYFGPGTRLLVL.

The rearrangement links TRBV28 to TRBJ2-7; TRBD2 aligns across 10 bases. CDR3 length equals 15 residues. J gave up 2 bases and V 6 bases, and 7 bases lay outside the gene matches. The germline V gene encodes CDR1 MDHEN and CDR2 SYDVKM. CDR3 sequence: CASRVGLAPTYEQYF. The CDR3 bases are TGTGCCAGCAGGGTGGGACTAGCGCCCACCTACGAGCAGTACTTC.

The V and J genes are TRBV27 and TRBJ1-1; tentatively, D is TRBD1 (6 bases). The CDR3 runs 14 residues. The germline V gene encodes CDR1 MNHEY and CDR2 SMNVEV (reference sequence). V dropped 5 bases and J dropped 5 bases, with 15 bases sitting between them. CDR3 in DNA: TGTGCCAGCAGTCCACAGGGCGCGGGGACTGAAGCTTTCTTT. The encoded protein is CASSPQGAGTEAFF.

The rearrangement links TRBV6-5 to TRBJ1-1, with D hard to call. V was trimmed by 6 bases and J by 1 base, leaving 9 bases between them. The germline V gene encodes CDR1 MNHEY and CDR2 SVGAGI. The CDR3 is 13 amino acids. The CDR3 DNA is TGTGCCAGCAGCCCCTCGAAGAACACTGAAGCTTTCTTT. Translation gives CASSPSKNTEAFF.

V gene TRBV28 combines with J gene TRBJ2-3; TRBD1 agrees at 7 bases. After removal of 7 bases from V and 0 bases from J, the junction contained 4 bases not matched to a gene. This CDR3 spans 14 amino acids. From germline, CDR1 is MDHEN and CDR2 SYDVKM. CDR3 in amino acids: CASTQTGSTDTQYF. CDR3 coding DNA: TGTGCCAGCACCCAGACAGGGAGCACAGATACGCAGTATTTT.

The chain links TRBV7-9 to TRBJ2-7; D is perhaps TRBD2 (6 bases). Looked up from germline, CDR1 is SEHNR and CDR2 is FQNEAQ (reference sequence). With 5 bases removed from V and 3 bases from J, the gap between germline ends came to 8 bases. The CDR3 loop spans 12 amino acids. CDR3 residues: CASSETSYEQYF. In DNA form, the CDR3 reads TGTGCCAGCAGCGAGACTAGCTACGAGCAGTACTTC.